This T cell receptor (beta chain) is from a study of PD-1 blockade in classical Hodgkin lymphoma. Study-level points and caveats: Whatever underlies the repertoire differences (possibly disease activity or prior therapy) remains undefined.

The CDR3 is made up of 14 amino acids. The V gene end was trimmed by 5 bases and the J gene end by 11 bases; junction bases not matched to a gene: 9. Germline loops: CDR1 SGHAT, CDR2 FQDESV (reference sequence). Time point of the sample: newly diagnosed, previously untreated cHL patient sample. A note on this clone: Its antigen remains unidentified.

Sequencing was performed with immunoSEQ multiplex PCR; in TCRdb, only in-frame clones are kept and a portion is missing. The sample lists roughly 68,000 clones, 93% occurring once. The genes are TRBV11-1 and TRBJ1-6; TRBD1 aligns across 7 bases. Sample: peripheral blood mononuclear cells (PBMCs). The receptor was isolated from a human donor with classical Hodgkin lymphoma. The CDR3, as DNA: TGTGCCAGCAGCCTCGGGACAGAACGACCACCCCTCCACTTT. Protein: CASSLGTERPPLHF.